These 30 T cell receptor beta chains came from one sample sequenced in a study of T cell changes during pregnancy in multiple sclerosis. Produced via immunoSEQ multiplex PCR; TCRdb's table is partial and in-frame only. The data hold over 40,000 clones, with around 90% observed a single time. The sequencing here drew on peripheral blood, taken in the first trimester of pregnancy. Receptors originate from a female donor in good health, enrolled as a control in a pregnancy study.

This chain uses TRBV7-8 with TRBJ1-1; TRBD1 matches at 7 bases. Germline CDR1 and CDR2: SGHVS and FQNEAQ. The CDR3 spans 16 residues. With 0 bases clipped from V and 0 bases from J, the junction kept 4 bases outside the gene matches. CDR3 sequence (DNA): TGTGCCAGCAGCTTAGCGTACAGGGGATTGAACACTGAAGCTTTCTTT. This gives the protein CASSLAYRGLNTEAFF.

As DNA, the CDR3 is TGTGCCAGCAGTGATTCTACCGGGACAGGAGAAGAAAAACTGTTTTTT. It specifies CASSDSTGTGEEKLFF. The V call is TRBV6-1, the J call TRBJ1-4, with 8 bases that match TRBD1. CDR3 length: 16 residues. The junction had 11 bases not matched to a gene; V was cut back by 3 bases and J by 8 bases. From germline, CDR1 is MNHNS and CDR2 SASEGT.

This clone counts as medium-sized. This rearrangement joins TRBV7-2 to TRBJ1-2, with 8 positions matching TRBD1. V lost 7 bases and J lost 4; bases outside the gene matches: 11. Germline CDR1 and CDR2: SGHTA and FQGNSA. This CDR3 comprises 15 residues. The CDR3 loop reads CASTPRQGWAYGYTF. Here the CDR3 DNA reads TGTGCCAGCACCCCTAGACAGGGGTGGGCCTATGGCTACACCTTC.

V and J are TRBV2 and TRBJ2-1; 10 bases are a match to TRBD2. The CDR3 is made up of 15 amino acids. Trimming removed 4 bases from V and 9 bases from J; junction bases left unmatched: 9. Germline V gene sequence: CDR1 SNHLY, CDR2 FYNNEI. CDR3 coding DNA: TGTGCCAGCAGTGGAGGACTAGCGGAGCTCGGTGAGCAGTTCTTC. This encodes CASSGGLAELGEQFF.

The genes are TRBV29-1 and TRBJ2-5, with a possible D match to TRBD2 (5 bases). This CDR3 comprises 13 residues. Germline CDR1 is SQVTM and CDR2 is ANQGSEA. V dropped 4 bases and J dropped 1 base, with 10 bases sitting between them. For the CDR3, the DNA is TGCAGCGTTGTTCGAGGGTTCCAAGAGACCCAGTACTTC. Protein: CSVVRGFQETQYF.

The J gene is TRBJ2-3, the V gene TRBV30; tentative D call: TRBD1 (6 bases). Germline V gene lookup returns CDR1 GTSNPN and CDR2 SVGIG (reference sequence). CDR3 length: 14 residues. Trimming left V 0 bases short and J 2 bases short, with 9 bases between. The DNA of the CDR3 is TGTGCCTGGAGTGTAGGGGGTTTCACAGATACGCAGTATTTT. This translates into CAWSVGGFTDTQYF.

The rearrangement joins TRBV11-2 to TRBJ2-2, with 7 bases that match TRBD2. This CDR3 comprises 17 residues. With V trimmed by 5 bases and J by 1 base, 10 bases remained unmatched. Germline lookup yields CDR1 SGHAT and CDR2 FQNNGV. The CDR3, as DNA: TGTGCCAGCAGCCCGCGGGGGAGGGAAAGGAACACCGGGGAGCTGTTTTTT. Translation gives CASSPRGRERNTGELFF.

The chain has TRBV7-8 and TRBJ1-5; TRBD1 agrees at 8 bases. J gave up 4 bases and V 5 bases, and 4 bases lay outside the gene matches. CDR3 size: 14 residues. CDR1 is SGHVS and CDR2 is FQNEAQ in the germline V gene. Written as DNA, the CDR3 is TGTGCCAGCAGCCTGACAGGGGCTAATCAGCCCCAGCATTTT. This codes for CASSLTGANQPQHF.

The rearrangement links TRBV5-8 to TRBJ2-1; D gene ambiguous. Per germline, CDR1 SGHTS and CDR2 YDEGEE. This CDR3 region has 12 residues. V was cut by 2 bases and J by 7 bases, with 7 bases left in between. The CDR3 nucleotides are TGTGCCAGCAGCTTTCGCGGTAATGAGCAGTTCTTC. This codes for CASSFRGNEQFF. Supplemented by reference TRBV5-8 and TRBJ2-1, the full variable domain reads EAGVTQSPTHLIKTRGQQATLRCSPISGHTSVYWYQQALGLGLQFLLWYDEGEERNRGNFPPRFSGRQFPNYSSELNVNALELEDSALYLCASSFRGNEQFFGPGTRLTVL.

This clone has a handful of counts. The V gene is TRBV18, the J gene TRBJ2-7; 7 nucleotides line up with TRBD1. The germline V gene has CDR1 KGHSH and CDR2 LQKENI. The trim removed 2 bases at V and 2 bases at J, leaving 6 bases unmatched. The CDR3 contains 15 residues. As DNA, the CDR3 is TGTGCCAGCTCACCAACAGGGGCCAAGACCTACGAGCAGTACTTC. The encoded protein is CASSPTGAKTYEQYF.

The chain joins TRBV6-1 to TRBJ2-7; TRBD1 aligns across 8 bases. CDR1 is MNHNS, CDR2 SASEGT, per germline. V dropped 7 bases and J dropped 5; count of bases not matched to a gene: 4. The CDR3 extends over 12 amino acids. In DNA, the CDR3 is TGTGCCAGCACATTGACAGGGGACGAGCAGTACTTC. Protein: CASTLTGDEQYF.

The V and J genes are TRBV7-8 and TRBJ1-4; D gene uncertain. This CDR3 is 14 amino acids long. Germline V gene data show CDR1 as SGHVS and CDR2 as FQNEAQ. The ends were cut back, 8 bases at V and 8 bases at J, with 18 bases in the middle. CDR3 in DNA: TGTGCCAGCTCGGCCAAACCGGGGTGGGAAAAACTGTTTTTT. Protein product: CASSAKPGWEKLFF.

The chain uses TRBV9 and TRBJ1-2; tentatively, D is TRBD1 (6 bases). V was shortened by 3 bases and J by 8 bases, with 11 bases between the two germline ends. The CDR3 covers 12 residues. Germline V gene data show CDR1 as SGDLS and CDR2 as YYNGEE. The CDR3 sequence is CASSAGVQGYTF. CDR3 bases: TGTGCCAGCAGCGCAGGGGTTCAAGGCTACACCTTC.

V and J are TRBV27 and TRBJ1-1, with D unclear. The V gene's germline CDR1 is MNHEY and CDR2 SMNVEV (reference sequence). V was pared by 7 bases and J by 5 bases, with 8 bases between. The CDR3 length is 11 residues. The CDR3 sequence is CASTGWTEAFF. The CDR3 DNA sequence: TGTGCCAGCACGGGATGGACTGAAGCTTTCTTT.

As to this clone: At the DNA level, this CDR3 is encoded by other sequences in the same sample as well. The V gene is TRBV4-3, the J gene TRBJ1-2, with 8 bases that match TRBD1. Losses at the gene ends were 5 bases for V and 6 bases for J; bases not matched to a gene: 17. Germline CDR1 and CDR2: LGHNA and YSLEER. There are 17 residues in the CDR3. The CDR3 reads CASSEALGQGAYNGYTF. CDR3 DNA: TGCGCCAGCAGCGAGGCCCTGGGGCAGGGGGCATACAATGGCTACACCTTC.

V usage is TRBV7-9 and J usage is TRBJ2-5; D not certain. The CDR3 has 13 amino acids. V was trimmed by 1 base and J by 4 bases, leaving 7 bases between them. Germline V gene lookup returns CDR1 SEHNR and CDR2 FQNEAQ (reference sequence). The CDR3: CASSLGGRETQYF. CDR3 coding DNA: TGTGCCAGCAGCTTAGGTGGGCGAGAGACCCAGTACTTC.

The V call is TRBV6-1, the J call TRBJ1-4, with TRBD1 as a possible D gene (5 bases). Looked up from germline, CDR1 is MNHNS and CDR2 is SASEGT. The length of the CDR3 is 14 residues. V lost 6 bases to trimming and J lost 8 bases, with 16 bases between them. Written as DNA, the CDR3 is TGTGCCAGCAGCCTCATGGTCCGGGGGGAAAAACTGTTTTTT. Translating it yields CASSLMVRGEKLFF.

The rearrangement links TRBV2 to TRBJ1-5; D may be TRBD1 (5 bases). The V end lost 2 bases, the J end lost 4 bases, and 9 bases lay between the germline ends. Germline lookup yields CDR1 SNHLY and CDR2 FYNNEI. This CDR3 has 14 amino acids. The CDR3 here is CASSEFKGNQPQHF. CDR3 DNA sequence: TGTGCCAGCAGTGAATTTAAGGGGAATCAGCCCCAGCATTTT. Full variable domain (missing parts from reference TRBV2 and TRBJ1-5): EPEVTQTPSHQVTQMGQEVILRCVPISNHLYFYWYRQILGQKVEFLVSFYNNEISEKSEIFDDQFSVERPDGSNFTLKIRSTKLEDSAMYFCASSEFKGNQPQHFGDGTRLSIL.

Notes on this clone: One junction end disagrees with the germline gene, perhaps due to a read error. This sequence joins TRBV11-3 and TRBJ2-7; D possibly matches TRBD1 or TRBD2 (5 bases each). CDR1 and CDR2 from the germline V gene are SGHNT and YENEEA. The CDR3 is made up of 13 amino acids. The CDR3 nucleotides are TGTGCCAGCAGTTTAGAGGGTAGGGGCGAGCAGTACTTC. Residues: CASSLEGRGEQYF.

The CDR3 DNA reads as TGTGCCTGGAGTCCTAGCGACTACAATGAGCAGTTCTTC. Protein product: CAWSPSDYNEQFF. This chain uses TRBV30 with TRBJ2-1; possibly TRBD2 for D (6 bases). The V and J ends lost 2 bases and 3 bases respectively, with 8 bases between them. Per germline, CDR1 GTSNPN and CDR2 SVGIG (reference sequence). This CDR3 region has 13 residues.

This clone was counted once. The J gene is TRBJ1-3, the V gene TRBV23-1, with D uncertain. TRBV23-1 is an ORF, and what it does is uncertain. V was cut by 11 bases and J by 5 bases, with 19 bases left in between. The CDR3 extends over 14 amino acids. The CDR3 DNA follows: TGCGCCTCAATCATTGAGGGATTCAGAAACACCATATATTTT. Translated: CASIIEGFRNTIYF.

This chain uses TRBV7-2 with TRBJ2-7; D may be TRBD2 (5 bases). Germline V CDR1 and CDR2: SGHTA, FQGNSA. This CDR3 has 13 amino acids. With 0 bases removed from V and 7 bases from J, the gap between germline ends came to 10 bases. The CDR3 DNA reads as TGTGCCAGCAGCTTAGCGACGACGGGGGAGCAGTACTTC. Protein: CASSLATTGEQYF.

CDR3 protein: CASSVSGYEQYF. DNA of the CDR3: TGTGCCAGCAGTGTTAGCGGGTACGAGCAGTACTTC. J is TRBJ2-7 and V is TRBV6-6; 7 nucleotides line up with TRBD2. The ends lost 5 bases at V and 4 bases at J; junction bases unmatched: 2. The CDR3 spans 12 residues. Germline CDR1 MNHNY, CDR2 SVGAGI (reference sequence).

The chain combines TRBV4-1 with TRBJ1-1; the D gene is possibly TRBD1 (5 bases). Deletions cut 2 bases from V and 1 base from J, with 5 bases between. Germline CDR1 reads MGHRA; CDR2 reads YSYEKL. There are 13 residues in the CDR3. The CDR3 DNA is TGCGCCAGCAGCCAAACAGGGAACACTGAAGCTTTCTTT. Encoded protein: CASSQTGNTEAFF.

This clone was picked up a small number of times. The V gene is TRBV30, the J gene TRBJ1-5; weak D call: TRBD1 (5 bases). This CDR3 region has 17 residues. Germline CDR1 is GTSNPN and CDR2 is SVGIG (reference sequence). V was clipped by 2 bases and J by 3 bases, with 20 bases between them. CDR3 sequence (DNA): TGTGCCTGGAGTCTGGGGGTGGCGGGGGGACCCAATCAGCCCCAGCATTTT. The encoded protein is CAWSLGVAGGPNQPQHF.

The rearrangement links TRBV5-1 to TRBJ1-3; TRBD1 might be the D (5 bases). Germline V gene data show CDR1 as SGHRS and CDR2 as YFSETQ. This CDR3 region has 16 residues. Trimming cost V 1 base and J 1 base, with 12 bases left between them. In nucleotides, the CDR3 is TGCGCCAGCAGCTTGAAACCCTCAGGGTCTGGAAACACCATATATTTT. It encodes CASSLKPSGSGNTIYF.

The J gene is TRBJ2-1, the V gene TRBV18, with D unclear. The CDR3 has 15 residues. The V end was cut by 2 bases, the J end by 0 bases, with 8 bases between. Germline V lookup: CDR1 KGHSH, CDR2 LQKENI. CDR3 region: CASSPGQSSYNEQFF. The CDR3 DNA reads as TGTGCCAGCTCACCAGGGCAGTCCTCCTACAATGAGCAGTTCTTC.

This rearrangement joins TRBV29-1 to TRBJ2-7, with 10 bases that match TRBD2. This CDR3 has 12 amino acids. Germline trimming cut 7 bases from V and 3 bases from J; bases unmatched to any gene: 3. Germline V CDR1 and CDR2: SQVTM, ANQGSEA. In DNA form, the CDR3 reads TGCAGCGCTAGCGGGGGTGGCTACGAGCAGTACTTC. It specifies CSASGGGYEQYF.

The V call is TRBV27, the J call TRBJ1-5, with 12 bases matching TRBD1. With 5 bases clipped from V and 5 bases from J, the junction kept 10 bases outside the gene matches. Looked up from germline, CDR1 is MNHEY and CDR2 is SMNVEV (reference sequence). The CDR3 has 17 amino acids. CDR3 region: CASSLHRDRGRHQPQHF. The CDR3 DNA reads TGTGCCAGCAGTCTCCACCGGGACAGGGGGCGCCATCAGCCCCAGCATTTT.

The chain carries TRBV18 and TRBJ1-5, with 9 bases lining up with TRBD1. Germline CDR1 is KGHSH and CDR2 is LQKENI. The CDR3 covers 16 residues. J lost 4 bases, V lost 3 bases, and 7 bases had no gene match. CDR3 nucleotides: TGTGCCAGCTCACCGGGGGGACAGGGAAGGAATCAGCCCCAGCATTTT. Its translation is CASSPGGQGRNQPQHF.